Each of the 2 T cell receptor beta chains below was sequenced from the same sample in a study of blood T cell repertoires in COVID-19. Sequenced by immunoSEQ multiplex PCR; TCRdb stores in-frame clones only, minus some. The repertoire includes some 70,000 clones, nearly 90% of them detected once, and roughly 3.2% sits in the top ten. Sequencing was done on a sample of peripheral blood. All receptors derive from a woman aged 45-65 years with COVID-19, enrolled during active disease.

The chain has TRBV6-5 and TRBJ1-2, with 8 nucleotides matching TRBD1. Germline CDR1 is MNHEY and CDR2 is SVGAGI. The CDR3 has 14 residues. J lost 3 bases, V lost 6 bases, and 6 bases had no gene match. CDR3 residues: CASSSPGGDYGYTF. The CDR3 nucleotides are TGTGCCAGCAGCTCACCAGGGGGCGACTATGGCTACACCTTC.

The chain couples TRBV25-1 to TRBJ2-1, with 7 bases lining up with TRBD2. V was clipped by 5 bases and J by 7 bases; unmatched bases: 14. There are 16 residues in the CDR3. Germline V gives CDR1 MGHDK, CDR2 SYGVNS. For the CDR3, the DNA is TGTGCCAGCAGTCGTGGGGCGGCGGGGGAGGTGAATGAGCAGTTCTTC. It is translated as CASSRGAAGEVNEQFF.